These 28 T cell receptor beta chains came from one sample sequenced in a study of metastatic and nonmetastatic thyroid tumors. TCRdb re-called clones from the PCR reads using MiXCR. Of about 16,000 clones in the sample, roughly 13% are singletons; the top ten hold approximately 30%. Patients underwent thyroid surgery, and none had received any treatment before it. Source material: blood. The receptor set was obtained from a female donor with papillary thyroid cancer or a benign thyroid nodule (not recorded which). Some clones in this sample may be carry-over from other donors' samples.

The chain joins TRBV19 to TRBJ1-1, with D perhaps matching TRBD1 (6 bases). V was shortened by 9 bases and J by 7 bases, with 15 bases between the two germline ends. Germline V CDR1 and CDR2: LNHDA, SQIVND (reference sequence). The CDR3 covers 12 residues. CDR3 residues: CASIKQGYEAFF. The CDR3 DNA follows: TGTGCCAGCATAAAACAGGGATATGAAGCTTTCTTT.

This clone was seen repeatedly, ten times or more. V and J are TRBV10-3 and TRBJ2-7, with TRBD2 matching over 10 bases. The CDR3 runs to 14 residues. J lost 1 base, V lost 10 bases, and 7 bases had no gene match. CDR1 and CDR2 from the germline V gene are ENHRY and SYGVKD. The CDR3 nucleotides read TGTGCCACCCGCCCAGCGGGAGGGTCCTACGAGCAGTACTTC. This sequence encodes CATRPAGGSYEQYF.

This clone turned up a few times. The CDR3 region is CASSSGGTVRRYGYTF. CDR3 nucleotide sequence: TGTGCCAGCAGCAGCGGAGGGACCGTGAGGCGGTATGGCTACACCTTC. The gene calls are TRBV28 and TRBJ1-2, with D perhaps TRBD1 (5 bases). Germline values: CDR1 MDHEN, CDR2 SYDVKM. V lost 6 bases to trimming and J lost 5 bases, with 22 bases between them. CDR3 length: 16 amino acids.

This clone was picked up many times. The chain carries TRBV27 and TRBJ1-2, with D possibly matching TRBD1 (5 bases). This CDR3 has 13 amino acids. V was clipped by 6 bases and J by 3 bases, with 11 bases between them. Germline CDR1 is MNHEY and CDR2 is SMNVEV (reference sequence). CDR3 DNA: TGTGCCAGCAGGGGGGGGGGAGACTATGGCTACACCTTC. Protein: CASRGGGDYGYTF.

This clone was counted at least ten times. The sample contains more than one DNA sequence encoding this CDR3. V and J are TRBV15 and TRBJ2-5; a possible D gene is TRBD2 (5 bases). The ends were cut back, 1 base at V and 5 bases at J, with 14 bases in the middle. Germline CDR1 reads LNHNV; CDR2 reads YYDKDF (reference sequence). The CDR3 has 15 amino acids. CDR3 sequence (DNA): TGTGCCACCAGCAGAGTGACGGGGAGTTGGGAGACCCAGTACTTC. It specifies CATSRVTGSWETQYF.

This clone occurred many times. The genes are TRBV19 and TRBJ1-5, with TRBD1 matching 9 bases. The CDR3 runs 18 residues. V shed 5 bases and J 7 bases; nucleotides not matched to a gene: 18. Germline-derived CDR1 and CDR2 are LNHDA and SQIVND (reference sequence). CDR3 sequence (DNA): TGTGCCAGTAGTTCACGACCGGGACAGGGCGTCGGGAGCCAGCCCCAGCATTTT. This sequence encodes CASSSRPGQGVGSQPQHF.

This clone has a handful of counts. This chain links TRBV6-1 with TRBJ1-1; D not resolved. V dropped 4 bases and J dropped 12 bases, with 18 bases sitting between them. The CDR3 is 13 residues long. Per the germline V gene, CDR1 is MNHNS and CDR2 is SASEGT. CDR3 in DNA: TGTGCCAGCAGTGTCGGAATGGAGAGGTCCCCTTTCTTT. Translated: CASSVGMERSPFF.

A word on this clone: A junction end diverges from the germline sequence, so it may reflect a read error. The chain is built from TRBV11-2 and TRBJ1-1; D unresolved. Germline-derived CDR1 and CDR2 are SGHAT and FQNNGV. The CDR3 totals 12 residues. DNA of the CDR3: TGTGCTAGCAGCACCTACGCTTCCCATGCTTTCTTT. This gives the protein CASSTYASHAFF. Together with reference TRBV11-2 and TRBJ1-1, the CDR3 gives the full variable domain: EAGVAQSPRYKIIEKRQSVAFWCNPISGHATLYWYQQILGQGPKLLIQFQNNGVVDDSQLPKDRFSAERLKGVDSTLKIQPAKLEDSAVYLCASSTYASHAFFGQGTRLTVV.

This clone was counted ten times or more. V usage is TRBV2 and J usage is TRBJ2-7, with D perhaps being TRBD1 or TRBD2 (5 bases each). The germline V and J ends were trimmed by 3 bases and 0 bases, with 21 bases remaining between them. The CDR3 extends over 18 amino acids. The germline V gene has CDR1 SNHLY and CDR2 FYNNEI. CDR3 sequence reads: CASSEGVGLMKSSYEQYF. DNA of the CDR3: TGTGCCAGCAGTGAGGGGGTAGGGCTGATGAAAAGCTCCTACGAGCAGTACTTC.

This clone has just a few counts. The gene calls are TRBV6-5 and TRBJ2-7, with 10 bases that match TRBD1. This CDR3 is built from 15 residues. Germline loops: CDR1 MNHEY, CDR2 SVGAGI. V gave up 2 bases and J gave up 4 bases; unmatched junction bases: 5. This CDR3 reads CASSYTGTGAYEQYF. In DNA form, the CDR3 reads TGTGCCAGCAGTTACACCGGGACAGGGGCGTACGAGCAGTACTTC.

This clone was counted many times. The chain couples TRBV20-1 to TRBJ2-4; 11 nucleotides agree with TRBD2. The CDR3 spans 18 residues. The trim removed 0 bases at V and 0 bases at J, leaving 7 bases unmatched. Per germline, CDR1 DFQATT and CDR2 SNEGSKA (reference sequence). The CDR3 region is CSARDNLAGGLAKNIQYF. The CDR3 DNA follows: TGCAGTGCTAGAGATAACCTAGCGGGAGGACTAGCCAAAAACATTCAGTACTTC.

This clone was found many times. CDR3 sequence (DNA): TGTGCCAGTAGACAGGGCTTAGAGGCTTTCTTT. Amino acids: CASRQGLEAFF. The chain carries TRBV19 and TRBJ1-1, with D possibly matching TRBD1 (6 bases). V was pared by 6 bases and J by 11 bases, with 13 bases between. The CDR3 runs 11 residues. Germline-derived CDR1 and CDR2 are LNHDA and SQIVND (reference sequence). The full variable domain, with the rest looked up from reference TRBV19 and TRBJ1-1, is DGGITQSPKYLFRKEGQNVTLSCEQNLNHDAMYWYRQDPGQGLRLIYYSQIVNDFQKGDIAEGYSVSREKKESFPLTVTSAQKNPTAFYLCASRQGLEAFFGQGTRLTVV.

This clone was detected many times. The gene calls are TRBV6-5 and TRBJ1-1; the D is unclear. From germline, CDR1 is MNHEY and CDR2 SVGAGI. Trimming took off 2 bases at V and 1 base at J, with 8 bases between the two ends. This CDR3 has 14 residues. The CDR3 sequence: CASSYGVRNTEAFF. Written as DNA, the CDR3 is TGTGCCAGCAGTTACGGGGTCAGGAACACTGAAGCTTTCTTT.

This clone appeared many times. The chain joins TRBV11-2 to TRBJ2-7; D not certain. This CDR3 region has 13 residues. V lost 2 bases, J lost 1 base, and 6 bases lay in between. Germline CDR1 is SGHAT and CDR2 is FQNNGV. The CDR3 region is CASSLPDSYEQYF. Here the CDR3 DNA reads TGTGCCAGCAGCTTACCGGATTCCTACGAGCAGTACTTC.

This clone was seen many times. CDR3 DNA: TGCAGTGCATACGGAGGTGCAGATACGCAGTATTTT. Translated, it gives CSAYGGADTQYF. The J gene is TRBJ2-3, the V gene TRBV20-1; tentatively, D is TRBD2 (5 bases). Trimming pared 6 bases from V and 4 bases from J, leaving 11 bases between. The CDR3 contains 12 residues. Germline CDR1 is DFQATT and CDR2 is SNEGSKA (reference sequence).

This clone has ten or more counts. The gene calls are TRBV24-1 and TRBJ2-5; 12 nucleotides agree with TRBD2. From germline, CDR1 is KGHDR and CDR2 SFDVKD. V shed 3 bases, J shed 5 bases, and the junction held 3 bases outside the gene matches. The CDR3 consists of 15 residues. This CDR3 reads CATSDPGTSGETQYF. In DNA, the CDR3 is TGTGCCACCAGTGATCCCGGGACTAGCGGGGAGACCCAGTACTTC.

Ten or more counts support this clone. The chain joins TRBV27 to TRBJ2-3; TRBD2 aligns across 10 bases. The CDR3 is 16 amino acids. Germline loops: CDR1 MNHEY, CDR2 SMNVEV (reference sequence). With V trimmed by 4 bases and J by 0 bases, 4 bases remained unmatched. CDR3 DNA: TGTGCCAGCAGTTCAATACTAGCGGGGAGCACAGATACGCAGTATTTT. Residues: CASSSILAGSTDTQYF.

Many counts were recorded for this clone. CDR3 region: CASSQDLFYEQYF. In nucleotides, the CDR3 is TGTGCCAGCAGCCAAGACCTCTTCTACGAGCAGTACTTC. This chain uses TRBV3-1 with TRBJ2-7, with D unresolved. Trimming took 0 bases from V and 3 from J, leaving 6 bases between them. CDR1 is LGHDT and CDR2 is YNNKEL in the germline V gene (reference sequence). This CDR3 comprises 13 residues.

This clone came up many times. The CDR3 sequence is CASSLDGYEQYF. CDR3 DNA: TGCGCCAGCAGCTTGGATGGTTACGAGCAGTACTTC. The chain combines TRBV5-1 with TRBJ2-7; D uncertain. There are 12 residues in the CDR3. CDR1 is SGHRS, CDR2 YFSETQ, per germline. The V end lost 0 bases, the J end lost 4 bases, and 5 bases lay between the germline ends.

Within the sample, this clone is medium-sized. This chain links TRBV6-2 or TRBV6-3 with TRBJ1-2; D might be TRBD1 (5 bases). The V and J ends lost 6 bases and 0 bases respectively, with 17 bases between them. CDR3 length equals 16 residues. The germline CDR1 and CDR2 sequences are MNHEY and SVGEGT. The CDR3 DNA is TGTGCCAGCAGATCCTTTACAGGTATTCCTAACTATGGCTACACCTTC. This codes for CASRSFTGIPNYGYTF.

This clone was picked up many times. The gene calls are TRBV7-2 and TRBJ2-5; the D gene is possibly TRBD2 (6 bases). This CDR3 comprises 14 residues. The V end was cut by 7 bases, the J end by 1 base, with 13 bases between. From germline, CDR1 is SGHTA and CDR2 FQGNSA. CDR3 coding DNA: TGTGCCAGCACCCTAGGCGGGGCCCAAGAGACCCAGTACTTC. Amino acids: CASTLGGAQETQYF.

By frequency in the sample, this clone is medium-sized. The gene calls are TRBV5-1 and TRBJ1-5; 11 bases match TRBD1. V was pared by 3 bases and J by 7 bases, with 6 bases of the junction left unmatched. This CDR3 comprises 15 residues. CDR1 SGHRS and CDR2 YFSETQ come from the germline V gene. The CDR3 reads CASSWTGGEGQPQHF. CDR3 bases: TGCGCCAGCAGCTGGACAGGGGGCGAGGGGCAGCCCCAGCATTTT.

This clone occurred a few times. Possible read error: a much larger clone is one base away. This chain links TRBV24-1 with TRBJ2-5; D is possibly TRBD2 (5 bases). CDR3 size: 15 residues. Trimming removed 3 bases from V and 4 bases from J, with 14 bases in between. The germline V gene has CDR1 KGHDR and CDR2 SFDVKD. In nucleotides, the CDR3 is TGTGCCACCAGTGATGTCTCCCTAGCTAGAGAGACCCAGTACTTC. It specifies CATSDVSLARETQYF.

Ten or more counts support this clone. The CDR3 loop is CAIEQGGTNEKLFF. The DNA of the CDR3 is TGTGCCATCGAGCAGGGGGGAACTAATGAAAAACTGTTTTTT. This rearrangement joins TRBV6-1 to TRBJ1-4; 7 bases line up with TRBD1. Looked up from germline, CDR1 is MNHNS and CDR2 is SASEGT. The CDR3 sequence is 14 residues long. After removal of 10 bases from V and 1 base from J, the junction contained 6 bases not matched to a gene.

This clone is classed as medium-sized. The chain carries TRBV2 and TRBJ2-7, with D possibly TRBD1 on 6 matching bases. Trimming stripped 8 bases from V and 3 bases from J, with 14 bases between. The length of the CDR3 is 13 residues. Germline V gene data show CDR1 as SNHLY and CDR2 as FYNNEI. CDR3 residues: CASRRQENYEQYF. CDR3 nucleotides: TGTGCCAGCCGGAGACAGGAAAACTACGAGCAGTACTTC. The whole variable domain, filled in from reference TRBV2 and TRBJ2-7, reads EPEVTQTPSHQVTQMGQEVILRCVPISNHLYFYWYRQILGQKVEFLVSFYNNEISEKSEIFDDQFSVERPDGSNFTLKIRSTKLEDSAMYFCASRRQENYEQYFGPGTRLTVT.

This clone was observed a handful of times. The J gene is TRBJ2-1, the V gene TRBV10-1, with 11 bases matching TRBD2. Losses at the gene ends were 1 base for V and 0 bases for J; bases not matched to a gene: 11. This CDR3 contains 20 residues. CDR1 WNHNN and CDR2 SYGVQD come from the germline V gene (reference sequence). The CDR3 nucleotides read TGCGCCAGCAGTGAGTTTATACCGGGACTAGCGGAGAGCTCCTACAATGAGCAGTTCTTC. Translation gives CASSEFIPGLAESSYNEQFF.

This clone showed up just a few times. This sequence joins TRBV25-1 and TRBJ2-1; 7 bases align to TRBD2. The germline gives CDR1 MGHDK, CDR2 SYGVNS. V shed 5 bases and J 3 bases; nucleotides not matched to a gene: 7. The CDR3 loop spans 15 amino acids. The CDR3 DNA sequence: TGTGCCAGCAGTATAGCGGGTTCCTTCTACAATGAGCAGTTCTTC. This codes for CASSIAGSFYNEQFF.

Many counts were recorded for this clone. J is TRBJ1-4 and V is TRBV6-1; possible D gene TRBD1, 6 bases. The V and J ends lost 4 bases and 8 bases respectively, with 17 bases between them. CDR1 and CDR2 from the germline V gene are MNHNS and SASEGT. The CDR3 consists of 15 residues. The CDR3 coding sequence is TGTGCCAGCAGTGCGGGCCAGGGGTTTAGCGAAAAACTGTTTTTT. Protein product: CASSAGQGFSEKLFF.